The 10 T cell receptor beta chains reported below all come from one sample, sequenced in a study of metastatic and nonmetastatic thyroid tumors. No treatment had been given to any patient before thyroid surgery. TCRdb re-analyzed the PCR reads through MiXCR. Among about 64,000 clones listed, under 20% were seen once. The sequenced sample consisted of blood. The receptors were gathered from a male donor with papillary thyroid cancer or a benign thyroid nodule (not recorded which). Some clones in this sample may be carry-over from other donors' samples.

CDR3 residues: CATRFSSGYNSPLHF. The CDR3, as DNA: TGTGCCACCAGGTTTTCCTCGGGTTATAATTCACCCCTCCACTTT. The chain carries TRBV27 and TRBJ1-6; D is uncertain. The germline gives CDR1 MNHEY, CDR2 SMNVEV (reference sequence). The V end was cut by 10 bases, the J end by 4 bases, with 17 bases between. CDR3 length: 15 residues.

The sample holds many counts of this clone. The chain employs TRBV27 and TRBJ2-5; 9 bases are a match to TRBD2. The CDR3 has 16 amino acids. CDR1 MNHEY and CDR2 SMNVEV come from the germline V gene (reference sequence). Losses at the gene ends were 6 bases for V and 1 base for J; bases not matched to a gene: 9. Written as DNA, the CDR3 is TGTGCCAGCAGCCTGACTAGCGGAGAACTCCAAGAGACCCAGTACTTC. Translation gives CASSLTSGELQETQYF.

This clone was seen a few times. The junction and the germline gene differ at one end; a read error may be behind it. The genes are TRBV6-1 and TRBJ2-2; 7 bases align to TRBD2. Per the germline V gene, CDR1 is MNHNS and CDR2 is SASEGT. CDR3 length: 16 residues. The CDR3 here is CASSRLTSRDTWELFF. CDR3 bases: TGTGCCAGCAGCCGCCTGACTAGCCGAGACACCTGGGAGCTGTTTTTT.

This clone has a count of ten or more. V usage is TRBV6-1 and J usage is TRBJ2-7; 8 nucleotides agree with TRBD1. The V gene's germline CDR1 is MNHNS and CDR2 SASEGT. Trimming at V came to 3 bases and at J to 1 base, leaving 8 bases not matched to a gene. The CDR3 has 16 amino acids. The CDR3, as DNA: TGTGCCAGCAGTGATTTGGTGGACAGGGCATCCTACGAGCAGTACTTC. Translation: CASSDLVDRASYEQYF.

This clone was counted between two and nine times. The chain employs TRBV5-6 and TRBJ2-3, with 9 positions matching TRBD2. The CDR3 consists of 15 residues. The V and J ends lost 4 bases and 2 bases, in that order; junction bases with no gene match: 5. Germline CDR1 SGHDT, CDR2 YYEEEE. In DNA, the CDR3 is TGTGCCAGCAGCCCGGGACTAGCTGACACAGATACGCAGTATTTT. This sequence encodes CASSPGLADTDTQYF.

The CDR3 loop is CATSRNRVHGELFF. CDR3 bases: TGTGCCACCAGCAGAAATAGGGTACACGGGGAGCTGTTTTTT. The chain couples TRBV15 to TRBJ2-2; D gene uncertain. V lost 2 bases and J 7 bases, leaving 11 bases between the germline ends. Germline V gene lookup returns CDR1 LNHNV and CDR2 YYDKDF (reference sequence). The CDR3 has 14 amino acids.

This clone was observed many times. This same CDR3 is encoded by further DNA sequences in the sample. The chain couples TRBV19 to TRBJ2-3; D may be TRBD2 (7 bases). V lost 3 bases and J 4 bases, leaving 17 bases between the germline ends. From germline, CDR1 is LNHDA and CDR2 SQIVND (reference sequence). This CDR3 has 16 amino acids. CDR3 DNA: TGTGCCAGTAGTATTCGAGGGGGGGCCGCTGCAGATACGCAGTATTTT. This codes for CASSIRGGAAADTQYF.

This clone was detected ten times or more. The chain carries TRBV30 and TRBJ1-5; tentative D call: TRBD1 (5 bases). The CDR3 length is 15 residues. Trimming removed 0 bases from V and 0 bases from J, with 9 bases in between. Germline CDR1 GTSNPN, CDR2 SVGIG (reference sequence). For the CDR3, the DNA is TGTGCCTGGAGTGTACTTGGGGGTAGCAATCAGCCCCAGCATTTT. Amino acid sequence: CAWSVLGGSNQPQHF. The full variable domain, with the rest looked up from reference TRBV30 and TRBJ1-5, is SQTIHQWPATLVQPVGSPLSLECTVEGTSNPNLYWYRQAAGRGLQLLFYSVGIGQISSEVPQNLSASRPQDRQFILSSKKLLLSDSGFYLCAWSVLGGSNQPQHFGDGTRLSIL.

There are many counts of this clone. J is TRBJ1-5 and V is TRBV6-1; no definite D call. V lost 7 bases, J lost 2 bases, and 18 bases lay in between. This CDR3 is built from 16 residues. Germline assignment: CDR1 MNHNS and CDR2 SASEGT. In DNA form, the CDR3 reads TGTGCCAGCACCTCCTGGGAAGAAGTGGGCAATCAGCCCCAGCATTTT. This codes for CASTSWEEVGNQPQHF.

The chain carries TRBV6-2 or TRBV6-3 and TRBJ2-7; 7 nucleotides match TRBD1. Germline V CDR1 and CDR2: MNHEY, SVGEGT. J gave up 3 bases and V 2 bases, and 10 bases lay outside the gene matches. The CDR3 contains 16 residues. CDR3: CASSYGVGTVFYEQYF. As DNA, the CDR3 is TGTGCCAGCAGTTACGGTGTTGGGACAGTGTTCTACGAGCAGTACTTC.